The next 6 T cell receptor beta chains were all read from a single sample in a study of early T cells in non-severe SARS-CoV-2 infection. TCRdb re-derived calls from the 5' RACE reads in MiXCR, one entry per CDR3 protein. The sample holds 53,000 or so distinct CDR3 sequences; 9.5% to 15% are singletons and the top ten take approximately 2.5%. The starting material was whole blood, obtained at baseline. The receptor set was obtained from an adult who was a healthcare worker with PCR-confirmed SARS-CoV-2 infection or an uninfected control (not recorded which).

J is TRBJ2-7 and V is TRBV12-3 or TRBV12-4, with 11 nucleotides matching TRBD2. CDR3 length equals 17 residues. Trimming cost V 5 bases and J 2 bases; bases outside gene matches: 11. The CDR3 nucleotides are TGTGCCAGCAGTATAACCGGGACTAGCGGTCCCACCTACGAGCAGTACTTC. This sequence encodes CASSITGTSGPTYEQYF.

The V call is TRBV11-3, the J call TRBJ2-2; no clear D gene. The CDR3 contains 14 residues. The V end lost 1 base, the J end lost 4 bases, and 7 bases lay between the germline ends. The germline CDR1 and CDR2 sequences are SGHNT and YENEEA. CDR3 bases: TGTGCCAGCAGCTTAGTTTGGGGCACCGGGGAGCTGTTTTTT. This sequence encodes CASSLVWGTGELFF.

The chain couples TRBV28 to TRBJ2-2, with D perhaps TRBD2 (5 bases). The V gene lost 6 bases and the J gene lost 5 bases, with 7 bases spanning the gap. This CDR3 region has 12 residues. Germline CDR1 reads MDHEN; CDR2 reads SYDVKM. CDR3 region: CASRSGTGELFF. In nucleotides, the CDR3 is TGTGCCAGCAGGTCGGGGACCGGGGAGCTGTTTTTT.

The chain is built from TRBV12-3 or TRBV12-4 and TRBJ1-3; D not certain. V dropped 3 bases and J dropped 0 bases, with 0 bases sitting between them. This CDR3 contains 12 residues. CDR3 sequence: CASSFSGNTIYF. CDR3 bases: TGTGCCAGCAGTTTCTCTGGAAACACCATATATTTT.

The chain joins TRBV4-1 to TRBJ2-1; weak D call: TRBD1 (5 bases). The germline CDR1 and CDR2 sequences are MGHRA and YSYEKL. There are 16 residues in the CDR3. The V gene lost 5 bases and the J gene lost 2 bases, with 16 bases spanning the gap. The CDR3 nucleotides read TGCGCCAGCAGCACCCAGGGTGAAGGGACCTACAATGAGCAGTTCTTC. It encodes CASSTQGEGTYNEQFF.

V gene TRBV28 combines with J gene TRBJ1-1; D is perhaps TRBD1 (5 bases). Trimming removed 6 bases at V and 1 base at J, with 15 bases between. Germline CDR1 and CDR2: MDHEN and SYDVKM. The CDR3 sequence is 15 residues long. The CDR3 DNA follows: TGTGCCAGCAGGGAAGCAGGGATGACGAACACTGAAGCTTTCTTT. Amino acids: CASREAGMTNTEAFF.